The 14 T cell receptor beta chains below were found in one sample sequenced in a study of early T cells in non-severe SARS-CoV-2 infection (dated by TCRdb to about 2021). Receptor libraries were prepared by 5' RACE. The listed sequencing device is NextSeq 500. TCRdb trimmed public reads at Q25 via fastp, called clones via MiXCR and kept in-frame beta chains. Under each unique CDR3 protein, matching rows form one entry showing the most common genes and DNA. In all, the sample holds approximately 79,000 distinct CDR3 sequences, and 9.5% to 15% of those were seen once. 1% to 1.4% of the sample rests with the top ten. The sample was whole blood. The source of these receptors is an adult who was a healthcare worker with PCR-confirmed SARS-CoV-2 infection or an uninfected control (not recorded which).

This chain uses TRBV29-1 with TRBJ1-1; the D is unclear. This CDR3 comprises 11 residues. Germline lookup yields CDR1 SQVTM and CDR2 ANQGSEA. Trimming removed 7 bases from V and 1 base from J, with 7 bases in between. The CDR3 spells CSAAENTEAFF. The CDR3 region has the DNA TGCAGCGCGGCAGAGAACACTGAAGCTTTCTTT.

The chain recombines TRBV27 with TRBJ2-5; D might be TRBD2 (6 bases). The CDR3 covers 15 residues. V lost 5 bases and J lost 5, with 18 bases in between. Germline values: CDR1 MNHEY, CDR2 SMNVEV (reference sequence). In DNA, the CDR3 is TGTGCCAGCAGTCTAAAGTACACCGGAGGGGAGACCCAGTACTTC. Translation gives CASSLKYTGGETQYF.

Many counts were recorded for this clonotype. V gene TRBV12-3 or TRBV12-4 combines with J gene TRBJ1-3; the D is unclear. The V end lost 1 base, the J end lost 0 bases, and 4 bases lay between the germline ends. CDR3 length equals 14 residues. Here the CDR3 DNA reads TGTGCCAGCAGTTTAGATAGCTCTGGAAACACCATATATTTT. The encoded protein is CASSLDSSGNTIYF.

Ten or more counts support this clonotype. The junction differs from germline at one of its ends, possibly a read error. This sequence joins TRBV28 and TRBJ2-2; 7 bases map to TRBD2. The CDR3 is 13 amino acids. Germline V gene data show CDR1 as MDHEN and CDR2 as SYDVKM. The DNA of the CDR3 is TGCGCGGCGGGGGATGGGATCACCGGGGAGCTGTTTTTT. Amino acids: CAAGDGITGELFF.

The chain combines TRBV28 with TRBJ2-3; TRBD2 aligns across 16 bases. The CDR3 extends over 19 amino acids. CDR1 and CDR2 (germline): MDHEN, SYDVKM. The V and J ends lost 2 bases and 0 bases, in that order; junction bases with no gene match: 5. Here the CDR3 DNA reads TGTGCCAGCAGTTTAGCCGGGACTAGCGGGGGGGCTAGCACAGATACGCAGTATTTT. It encodes CASSLAGTSGGASTDTQYF.

This clonotype was counted only a few times. This rearrangement joins TRBV6-6 to TRBJ2-7; D is undetermined. CDR1 and CDR2 (germline): MNHNY, SVGAGI (reference sequence). Trimming took off 6 bases at V and 5 bases at J, with 14 bases between the two ends. The CDR3 loop spans 13 amino acids. The CDR3 region has the DNA TGTGCCAGCAGAATACGGACGGCTGACGAGCAGTACTTC. This translates into CASRIRTADEQYF.

This chain uses TRBV6-5 with TRBJ2-1, with 7 nucleotides matching TRBD2. Germline CDR1 reads MNHEY; CDR2 reads SVGAGI. CDR3 length equals 15 residues. Trimming removed 6 bases from V and 9 bases from J; junction bases left unmatched: 14. In nucleotides, the CDR3 is TGTGCCAGCAGCTGGAACGAAGCGGGAACTCTTGAGCAGTTCTTC. It specifies CASSWNEAGTLEQFF.

This sequence joins TRBV5-5 and TRBJ2-2; no clear D gene. Deletions cut 0 bases from V and 1 base from J, with 10 bases between. The CDR3 loop spans 16 amino acids. The germline CDR1 and CDR2 sequences are SGHKS and YYEKEE (reference sequence). In DNA, the CDR3 is TGTGCCAGCAGCTTGGGGTGGGCAGTGAACACCGGGGAGCTGTTTTTT. Translation gives CASSLGWAVNTGELFF.

The chain recombines TRBV29-1 with TRBJ2-1; D could derive from TRBD1 or TRBD2 (6 bases each). Trimming pared 7 bases from V and 4 bases from J, leaving 17 bases between. This CDR3 has 14 amino acids. The germline V gene has CDR1 SQVTM and CDR2 ANQGSEA. The CDR3 region is CSAEGDFLYNEQFF. In DNA, the CDR3 is TGCAGCGCCGAGGGGGACTTTCTATACAATGAGCAGTTCTTC.

This clonotype occurred a few times. The gene calls are TRBV7-9 and TRBJ1-1; 8 bases are a match to TRBD1. The CDR3 has 13 residues. The V gene's germline CDR1 is SEHNR and CDR2 FQNEAQ (reference sequence). J lost 10 bases, V lost 4 bases, and 8 bases had no gene match. The CDR3 sequence: CASSSTIDRGAFF. Here the CDR3 DNA reads TGTGCCAGCAGCTCCACGATTGACAGGGGAGCTTTCTTT. The complete variable domain, with remaining parts taken from reference TRBV7-9 and TRBJ1-1, reads DTGVSQNPRHKITKRGQNVTFRCDPISEHNRLYWYRQTLGQGPEFLTYFQNEAQLEKSRLLSDRFSAERPKGSFSTLEIQRTEQGDSAMYLCASSSTIDRGAFFGQGTRLTVV.

V and J are TRBV7-9 and TRBJ1-1; 9 bases line up with TRBD1. Germline CDR1 is SEHNR and CDR2 is FQNEAQ (reference sequence). Losses at the gene ends were 5 bases for V and 5 bases for J; bases not matched to a gene: 6. The CDR3 loop spans 14 amino acids. The CDR3 sequence is CASSMMTGGTEAFF. CDR3 nucleotide sequence: TGTGCCAGCAGCATGATGACAGGGGGGACTGAAGCTTTCTTT.

Concerning this clonotype itself: This sequence may be a read error, since a much larger clone differs from it by one base. V is TRBV10-3 and J is TRBJ2-1; TRBD1 matches at 8 bases. The germline V gene has CDR1 ENHRY and CDR2 SYGVKD. This CDR3 region has 14 residues. J lost 8 bases, V lost 3 bases, and 6 bases had no gene match. The CDR3 coding sequence is TGTGCCATCAGTGATCGACAGGGGACCTATGAGCAGTTCTTC. This codes for CAISDRQGTYEQFF.

The V and J genes are TRBV30 and TRBJ1-6; no clear D. V lost 4 bases and J 8 bases, leaving 15 bases between the germline ends. CDR1 is GTSNPN, CDR2 SVGIG, per germline (reference sequence). This CDR3 spans 14 amino acids. The CDR3 sequence is CAWTLPQMDSPLHF. In nucleotides, the CDR3 is TGTGCCTGGACTCTTCCCCAGATGGATTCACCCCTCCACTTT.

This clonotype was detected only a few times. The genes are TRBV27 and TRBJ1-2; possibly TRBD1 for D (6 bases). Germline V CDR1 and CDR2: MNHEY, SMNVEV (reference sequence). V was trimmed by 2 bases and J by 6 bases, leaving 13 bases between them. The CDR3 is made up of 14 amino acids. CDR3 residues: CASSLNQGRDGYTF. The CDR3 coding sequence is TGTGCCAGCAGTTTAAATCAGGGGAGAGATGGCTACACCTTC.